This TCR beta chain was retrieved from a study of molecular identifiers for immune sequencing clone quantification. Study-level information: Replicate RNA came from 20,000 or 100,000 naive CD8 cells and was split five ways, and four parts were sequenced.

Libraries of naive CD8 T cells were made from about 21,000 to 970,000 sorted cells. They used 10%, 30% or 50% RNA. Sorting defined naive CD8 T cells as CD8+CD4-CCR7+CD45RA+. Germline V lookup: CDR1 KGHSH, CDR2 LQKENI. V lost 0 bases to trimming and J lost 6 bases, with 14 bases between them. This CDR3 comprises 16 residues. Study conclusions and caveats: For effector cells, clones above 20 RNA copies held over 97% of molecules; for naive cells, under 1%.

In TCRdb, the PCR reads were re-called with MiXCR into one record per CDR3 protein. The sample carries 460,000 or so distinct CDR3 sequences, about a fifth recorded once. A remark on this clonotype: Its antigen is still unknown.

V usage is TRBV18 and J usage is TRBJ1-4, with TRBD1 as a possible D gene (5 bases). This TCR came from a human donor in good health. Some libraries in this study had Jurkat cell RNA spiked in. The sequencing sample was made of naive CD8+ T cells from blood, with Jurkat cell RNA spiked in. The subset was: FACS-sorted CD8+CD4-CCR7+CD45RA+ naive T cells. Here the CDR3 DNA reads TGTGCCAGCTCACCACCCCCCGGGGTGGGGGATGAAAAACTGTTTTTT. It yields the protein CASSPPPGVGDEKLFF. Full variable domain (missing parts from reference TRBV18 and TRBJ1-4): NAGVMQNPRHLVRRRGQEARLRCSPMKGHSHVYWYRQLPEEGLKFMVYLQKENIIDESGMPKERFSAEFPKEGPSILRIQQVVRGDSAAYFCASSPPPGVGDEKLFFGSGTQLSVL.